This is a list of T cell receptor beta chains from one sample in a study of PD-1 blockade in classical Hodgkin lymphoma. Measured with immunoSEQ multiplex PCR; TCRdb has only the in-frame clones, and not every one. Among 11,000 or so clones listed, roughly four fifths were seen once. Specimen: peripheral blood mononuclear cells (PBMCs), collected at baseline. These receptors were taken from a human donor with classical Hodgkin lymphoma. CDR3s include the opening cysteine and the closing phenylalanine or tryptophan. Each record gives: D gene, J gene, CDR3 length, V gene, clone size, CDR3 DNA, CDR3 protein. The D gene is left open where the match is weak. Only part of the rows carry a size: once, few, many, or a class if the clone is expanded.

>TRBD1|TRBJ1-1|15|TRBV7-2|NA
TGTGCCAGCAGCTTAGTTTCAGGGGGTAACACTGAAGCTTTCTTT
CASSLVSGGNTEAFF
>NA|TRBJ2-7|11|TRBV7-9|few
TGTGCCAGCAGCCTCTCTTCCCAGCAGTACTTC
CASSLSSQQYF
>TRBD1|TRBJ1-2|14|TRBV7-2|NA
TGTGCCAGCAGCTTGGGAGGACAGGGATCTGGCTACACCTTC
CASSLGGQGSGYTF
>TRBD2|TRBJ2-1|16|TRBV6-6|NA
TGTGCCAGCAGTTCCTCGTCCCTAGCGGGTTACAATGAGCAGTTCTTC
CASSSSSLAGYNEQFF
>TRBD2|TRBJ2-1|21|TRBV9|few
TGTGCCAGCAGCCCCCGGGGGTCCCCGGCTAGCGGGGGCCCCTCCTACAATGAGCAGTTCTTC
CASSPRGSPASGGPSYNEQFF
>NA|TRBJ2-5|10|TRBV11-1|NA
TGTGCCAGCAGCGGTAAGACCCAGTACTTC
CASSGKTQYF
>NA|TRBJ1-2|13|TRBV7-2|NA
TGTGCCAGCAGCTATGCAGAGAACTATGGCTACACCTTC
CASSYAENYGYTF
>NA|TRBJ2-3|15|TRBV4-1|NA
TGCGCCAGCAGCCAGGGAAGGGGGGCATCAGATACGCAGTATTTT
CASSQGRGASDTQYF
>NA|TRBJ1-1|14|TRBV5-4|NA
TGTGCCAGCAGCTTGGAGGGGGACCTCAGTGAAGCTTTCTTT
CASSLEGDLSEAFF
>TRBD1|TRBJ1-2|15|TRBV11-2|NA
TGTGCCAGCAGTCAACTTACAGGGGAGGGCTATGGCTACACCTTC
CASSQLTGEGYGYTF
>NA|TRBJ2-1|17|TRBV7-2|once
TGTGCCAGCAGCTTAGGTGGCACCCGGAGCTCCTACAATGAGCAGTTCTTC
CASSLGGTRSSYNEQFF
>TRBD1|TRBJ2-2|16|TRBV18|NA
TGTGCCAGCTCACCAGCCGGACAGGGGAGCACCGGGGAGCTGTTTTTT
CASSPAGQGSTGELFF
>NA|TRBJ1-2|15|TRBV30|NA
TGTGCCTGGAGCCACCAAGGACAGACAATCTATGGCTACACCTTC
CAWSHQGQTIYGYTF
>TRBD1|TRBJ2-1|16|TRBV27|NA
TGTGCCAGCAGTTTATCGATAGACAGGGGGAGGGATGAGCAGTTCTTC
CASSLSIDRGRDEQFF
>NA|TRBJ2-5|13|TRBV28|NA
TGTGCCAGCAAGGTTGCAGGGCAAGAGACCCAGTACTTC
CASKVAGQETQYF
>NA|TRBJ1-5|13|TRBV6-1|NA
TGTGCCAGCAGTGAAGGAGATTCTCAGCCCCAGCATTTT
CASSEGDSQPQHF
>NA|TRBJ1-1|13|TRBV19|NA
TGTGCCAGTAGGTCCAGGCGGAACACTGAAGCTTTCTTT
CASRSRRNTEAFF
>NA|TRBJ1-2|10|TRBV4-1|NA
TGCGCCAGCAGCCGGTATGGCTACACCTTC
CASSRYGYTF
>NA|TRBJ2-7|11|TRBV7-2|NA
TGTGCCAGCAGCTACCGATACGAGCAGTACTTC
CASSYRYEQYF
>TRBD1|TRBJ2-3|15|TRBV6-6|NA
TGTGCCAGCAGTTTCCCAGGGGGCAGCACAGATACGCAGTATTTT
CASSFPGGSTDTQYF
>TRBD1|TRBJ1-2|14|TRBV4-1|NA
TGCGCCAGCAGCCAAGGGACAGGGGGCTATGGCTACACCTTC
CASSQGTGGYGYTF
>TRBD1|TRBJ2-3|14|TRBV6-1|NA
TGTGCCAGCAGTGCTGGACAGGGAACAGATACGCAGTATTTT
CASSAGQGTDTQYF
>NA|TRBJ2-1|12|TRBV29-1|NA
TGCAGCGTTGAAGATCCCGGGACGGGGCAGTTCTTC
CSVEDPGTGQFF
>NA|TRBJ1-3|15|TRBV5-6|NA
TGTGCCAGCAGCTTAGGAGGGGTGTCTGGAAACACCATATATTTT
CASSLGGVSGNTIYF
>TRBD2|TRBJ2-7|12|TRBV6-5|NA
TGTGCCACCCTCGCGGGGGAGGGCGAGCAGTACTTC
CATLAGEGEQYF
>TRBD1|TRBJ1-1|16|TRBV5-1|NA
TGCGCCAGCAGCACTCAAGCAGGGGGCTTGAACACTGAAGCTTTCTTT
CASSTQAGGLNTEAFF
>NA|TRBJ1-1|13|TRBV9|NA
TGTGCCAGCAGCGCCCAGGGTATGGGGGAAGCTTTCTTT
CASSAQGMGEAFF
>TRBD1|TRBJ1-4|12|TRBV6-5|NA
TGTGCCAGCAGTCCGCGACAGGGGTCCGCGTTTTTT
CASSPRQGSAFF
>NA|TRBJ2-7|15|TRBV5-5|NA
TGTGCCAGCAGCCTAAGGGACCGGAGCTCCTACGAGCAGTACTTC
CASSLRDRSSYEQYF
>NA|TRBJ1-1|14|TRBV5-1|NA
TGCGCCAGCAGCCGAGGTGACGTGGACACTGAAGCTTTCTTT
CASSRGDVDTEAFF
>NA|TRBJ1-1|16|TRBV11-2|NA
TGTGCCAGCAGCTTAGAATTTAAGAACCGAAACACTGAAGCTTTCTTT
CASSLEFKNRNTEAFF
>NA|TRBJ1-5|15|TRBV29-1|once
TGCAGCGTAGCTGACGGATTTCTGGGCAATCAGCCCCAGCATTTT
CSVADGFLGNQPQHF
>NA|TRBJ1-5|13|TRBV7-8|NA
TGTGCCAGCAGCTTACATGGGGGTCAGCCCCAGCATTTT
CASSLHGGQPQHF
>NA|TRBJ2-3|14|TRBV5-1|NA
TGCGCCAGCAGCTTCAAGGGGATTGCAGATACGCAGTATTTT
CASSFKGIADTQYF
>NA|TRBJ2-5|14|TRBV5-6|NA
TGTGCCAGCAGCTTAAGGGGGAACGGAGAGACCCAGTACTTC
CASSLRGNGETQYF
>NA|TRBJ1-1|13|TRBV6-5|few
TGTGCCAGCATAGTCTGGGGGAACACTGAAGCTTTCTTT
CASIVWGNTEAFF
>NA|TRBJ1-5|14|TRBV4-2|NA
TGTGCCAGCAGCCAAGGTCAGGGTGAACAGCCCCAGCATTTT
CASSQGQGEQPQHF
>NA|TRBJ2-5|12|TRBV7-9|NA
TGTGCCAGCAGCTTTGGTGGAGAGACCCAGTACTTC
CASSFGGETQYF
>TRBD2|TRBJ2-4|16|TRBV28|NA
TGTGCCAGCAGTCCGGGACTAGGGGGGGCCAAAAACATTCAGTACTTC
CASSPGLGGAKNIQYF
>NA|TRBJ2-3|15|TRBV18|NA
TGTGCCAGCTCAGGCCTCGGGGGAGGCACAGATACGCAGTATTTT
CASSGLGGGTDTQYF
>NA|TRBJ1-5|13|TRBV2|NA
TGTGCCAGCAACGGTAATAGCAATCAGCCCCAGCATTTT
CASNGNSNQPQHF
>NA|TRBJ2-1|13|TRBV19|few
TGTGCCAGTAGTTCCAGTACCTACAATGAGCAGTTCTTC
CASSSSTYNEQFF
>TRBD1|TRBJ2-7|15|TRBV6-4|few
TGTGCCAGAAACAGGACAGGACCTCTGATTTACGAGCAGTACTTC
CARNRTGPLIYEQYF
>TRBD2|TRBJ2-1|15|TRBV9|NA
TGTGCCAGCAGCGTTTTAGCGGGCGCAGACAATGAGCAGTTCTTC
CASSVLAGADNEQFF